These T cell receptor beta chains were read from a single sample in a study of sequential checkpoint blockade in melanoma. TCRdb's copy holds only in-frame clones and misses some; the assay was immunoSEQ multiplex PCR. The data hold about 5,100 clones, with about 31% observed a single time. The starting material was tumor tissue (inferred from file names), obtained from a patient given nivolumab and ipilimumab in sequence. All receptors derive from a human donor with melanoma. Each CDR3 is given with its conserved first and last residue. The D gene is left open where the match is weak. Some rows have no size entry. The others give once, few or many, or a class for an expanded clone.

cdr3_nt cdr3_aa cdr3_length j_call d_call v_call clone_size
TGTGCCTGGAGCGGACTAGCGGGAGGGCTGAGCACAGATACGCAGTATTTT CAWSGLAGGLSTDTQYF 17 TRBJ2-3 TRBD2 TRBV30 -
TGCGCCAGCAGCCCAAGCGTCATGCTAGCGGGGGCCTACGAGCAGTACTTC CASSPSVMLAGAYEQYF 17 TRBJ2-7 TRBD2 TRBV4-1 -
TGCGCCAGCAGCCGAGGTACTACTAGCTCCTACGAGCAGTACTTC CASSRGTTSSYEQYF 15 TRBJ2-7 - TRBV4-1 few
TGTGCCAGCAGTTATGACAGGCACTATGGCTACACCTTC CASSYDRHYGYTF 13 TRBJ1-2 - TRBV6-8 few
TGCGCCAGCAGTCAATCTAGCCGGGACACTCAGTATTTT CASSQSSRDTQYF 13 TRBJ2-3 - TRBV23-1 once
TGTGCCAGCTCACCACGCCGGGAGCTAGGATCCTACGAGCAGTACTTC CASSPRRELGSYEQYF 16 TRBJ2-7 - TRBV18 -
TGCAGCGTTGGTCATGGGGGATGGACTGAAGCTTTCTTT CSVGHGGWTEAFF 13 TRBJ1-1 - TRBV29-1 -
TGTGCCAGCAGCCCCAGCGACTCTTGGGAGCAGTACTTC CASSPSDSWEQYF 13 TRBJ2-7 - TRBV6-8 -
TGTGCCAGCAGTTTATTGGGCCAGGACTCCGGTCTGGGTCAGCCCCAGCATTTT CASSLLGQDSGLGQPQHF 18 TRBJ1-5 - TRBV28 -
TGTGCCAGCAGTTTTCACCGGGGCTACACCGGGGAGCTGTTTTTT CASSFHRGYTGELFF 15 TRBJ2-2 - TRBV28 few
TGTGCCAGCAGCGGGGGAGGAAACACTGAAGCTTTCTTT CASSGGGNTEAFF 13 TRBJ1-1 - TRBV6-8 medium-sized
TGTGCCAGTATGGCTCCCCGGTTGGCCAGCAATCAGCCCCAGCATTTT CASMAPRLASNQPQHF 16 TRBJ1-5 - TRBV19 once
TGCGCCAGCAGCCAAGAGAAGGACCTCACCGGGGAGCTGTTTTTT CASSQEKDLTGELFF 15 TRBJ2-2 - TRBV4-1 -
TGCGCCAGCAGCTTGTATCGGGGTTCAGGGAACACCGGGGAGCTGTTTTTT CASSLYRGSGNTGELFF 17 TRBJ2-2 - TRBV5-1 -
TGTGCCAGCAGTTACTCGGCATCCTACGAGCAGTACTTC CASSYSASYEQYF 13 TRBJ2-7 - TRBV6-8 medium-sized